Each of the 9 T cell receptor beta chains below was sequenced from the same sample in a study of blood T cell repertoires in COVID-19. Only in-frame clones appear in the TCRdb table, and some are missing; sequencing was by immunoSEQ multiplex PCR. The sample shows roughly 240,000 clones, 75% to 90% of them seen only once. Sequencing was carried out using peripheral blood. Receptor source: a man aged 55 to 70 who had recovered from COVID-19.

This clone was observed once. The chain has TRBV7-6 and TRBJ2-7; weak D call: TRBD1 (6 bases). V lost 4 bases and J 6 bases, leaving 13 bases between the germline ends. Germline-derived CDR1 and CDR2 are SGHVS and FNYEAQ. This CDR3 is 13 amino acids long. The CDR3 DNA follows: TGTGCCAGCAGCTACCATGGGGGCTTCGAGCAGTACTTC. Its protein product is CASSYHGGFEQYF.

The chain couples TRBV12-5 to TRBJ2-7, with 11 nucleotides matching TRBD1. Trimming took 3 bases from V and 5 from J; bases not matched to a gene: 18. The CDR3 has 19 residues. Germline V CDR1 and CDR2: LGHNT, FRNRAP. The CDR3 reads CASGLDIGTGGLGFHEQYF. CDR3 in DNA: TGTGCTAGTGGTTTAGACATCGGGACAGGGGGTTTAGGCTTCCACGAGCAGTACTTC.

This chain uses TRBV9 with TRBJ2-3, with a possible D match to TRBD2 (6 bases). This CDR3 is 15 amino acids long. From germline, CDR1 is SGDLS and CDR2 YYNGEE. The V end was cut by 0 bases, the J end by 2 bases, with 10 bases between. The CDR3 protein is CASSVAGDDTDTQYF. The CDR3 nucleotides are TGTGCCAGCAGCGTAGCGGGGGACGACACAGATACGCAGTATTTT.

The chain has TRBV18 and TRBJ2-1, with 7 bases fitting TRBD1. The CDR3 extends over 13 amino acids. The V gene's germline CDR1 is KGHSH and CDR2 LQKENI. Germline trimming cut 5 bases from V and 12 bases from J; bases unmatched to any gene: 10. This chain's CDR3 is CASSTTNRGAQFF. The CDR3, as DNA: TGTGCCAGCTCAACCACCAACAGGGGAGCGCAGTTCTTC. The whole variable domain, filled in from reference TRBV18 and TRBJ2-1, reads NAGVMQNPRHLVRRRGQEARLRCSPMKGHSHVYWYRQLPEEGLKFMVYLQKENIIDESGMPKERFSAEFPKEGPSILRIQQVVRGDSAAYFCASSTTNRGAQFFGPGTRLTVL.

The chain employs TRBV10-3 and TRBJ2-7; tentative D call: TRBD1 (5 bases). With 3 bases removed from V and 2 bases from J, the gap between germline ends came to 11 bases. The CDR3 covers 14 residues. Germline V gene lookup returns CDR1 ENHRY and CDR2 SYGVKD. CDR3: CAISDIQATYEQYF. The CDR3 DNA reads TGTGCCATCAGTGATATACAGGCCACCTACGAGCAGTACTTC.

V usage is TRBV15 and J usage is TRBJ1-4, with D possibly matching TRBD1 (6 bases). The CDR3 totals 15 residues. Trimming took off 3 bases at V and 7 bases at J, with 15 bases between the two ends. Germline V lookup: CDR1 LNHNV, CDR2 YYDKDF (reference sequence). The CDR3 nucleotides read TGTGCCACCAGCAGGGAAACAGGGTCAGGTGAAAAACTGTTTTTT. Protein product: CATSRETGSGEKLFF.

The rearrangement joins TRBV5-1 to TRBJ2-1, with TRBD2 matching 7 bases. The CDR3 contains 15 residues. Germline CDR1 SGHRS, CDR2 YFSETQ. V lost 4 bases and J lost 5; bases outside the gene matches: 9. CDR3: CASSLNVGGNNEQFF. The DNA of the CDR3 is TGCGCCAGCAGCCTAAACGTGGGGGGGAACAATGAGCAGTTCTTC.

The chain combines TRBV5-1 with TRBJ2-4; TRBD2 agrees at 8 bases. The CDR3 spans 15 residues. The ends lost 3 bases at V and 1 base at J; junction bases unmatched: 3. The germline gives CDR1 SGHRS, CDR2 YFSETQ. CDR3 amino acids: CASSYLAGAKNIQYF. CDR3 nucleotides: TGCGCCAGCAGCTACTTAGCGGGGGCCAAAAACATTCAGTACTTC.

This chain joins TRBV19 and TRBJ2-3, with TRBD2 as a possible D gene (5 bases). Germline V CDR1 and CDR2: LNHDA, SQIVND (reference sequence). V gave up 7 bases and J gave up 3 bases, with 14 bases separating them. CDR3 length: 14 residues. The CDR3 sequence is CASTLTSGTDTQYF. The CDR3, as DNA: TGTGCCAGTACCCTGACCAGCGGTACAGATACGCAGTATTTT.